The text below deals with one T cell receptor (beta chain). Its specific antigen is unknown. No base qualities exist here, and no much larger clone lies one base off it. These reads were obtained on an Illumina HiSeq 1500. TCRdb passed the public sequencing reads through fastp at Q25 and MiXCR, retaining productive beta sequences. Here each entry gathers all rows of one CDR3 protein and keeps the most common genes and DNA. In all, the sample holds under 150,000 distinct CDR3 sequences, and 30% to 35% of those were seen once. Together, the top ten hold around two fifths of the sample. This specimen belongs to a study of T cell repertoires in cytomegalovirus infection (dated by TCRdb to the late 2010s). About the full investigation: Alongside well-studied HLA-B-restricted epitopes, the peptide stimulations were aimed at recently identified HLA-C-restricted CMV epitopes, whose presentation resists viral immunomodulation. Donor HLA type was relevant to the analysis, because carriage of CMV infection together with the matching HLA type was indicated by public TCR beta signatures. Points the paper makes about the study in general: The ex vivo response was dominated by HLA-C-restricted CMV-specific TCR beta clonotypes, which also provided the single most frequent clonotype in two of eight donors. In both this cohort and an independent approximately 370-donor cohort, the cumulative frequency of public TCR beta family members distinguished carriers of CMV infection plus the relevant HLA type.

The sample's treatment or condition label, in plain terms: in vitro stimulation with specific CMV peptide epitopes to enrich CMV-specific T cells. The receptor was derived from a human donor in good health (CMV status not recorded). Some clones in this sample may be carry-over from other donors' samples. The specimen was CD8+ T cells from cultured PBMCs, collected from culture after CMV antigen stimulation.

The bases are TGCGCCAGCAGCCCCCGGAGGACAGCCTCTAACTATGGCTACACCTTC. Its protein product is CASSPRRTASNYGYTF. This chain is built from TRBV4-1 and TRBJ1-2; the D region possibly corresponds to TRBD1 (6 bases align). Between the V and J ends, shortened by 4 bases and 0 bases respectively, the junction contains 15 bases. CDR1 and CDR2 (MGHRA, YSYEKL) derive from the germline V gene. Taken from cysteine to phenylalanine, the CDR3 has 16 residues. The kept DNA is CDR3 alone, 48 bases in frame from the first base.